This TCR beta chain was captured in a study of shared clonotypes between healthy human individuals. The trim removed 3 bases at V and 5 bases at J, leaving 5 bases unmatched. From germline, CDR1 is SGDLS and CDR2 YYNGEE. The CDR3 extends over 14 amino acids. Investigators spread the genomic DNA of each subset evenly over several immunoSEQ plates. Profiling relied on immunoSEQ multiplex PCR, and the TCRdb table lists in-frame clones only, not all of them. In the table there are about 1,900,000 clones, less than 95% of which are singletons. General study findings and limits: Larger richness was generally estimated for naive than memory subsets.

About this clone itself: Antigen unknown.

Selected positively for CCR7 and CD45RO-negative, naive CD8 cells excluded terminally differentiated effector memory CD45RA+ cells. Healthy adults negative for HIV, lacking recent acute infections or vaccinations, served as donors. Sequencing was performed on naive CD8+ T cells sorted from blood. This clonotype was obtained from a man aged 18 to 35 in good health. The chain combines TRBV9 with TRBJ1-5, with TRBD1 identical over 7 bases. The CDR3 reads CASSANDRDQPQHF. CDR3 sequence (DNA): TGTGCCAGCAGCGCCAACGACAGGGATCAGCCCCAGCATTTT. The variable domain in full, with the rest retrieved from reference TRBV9 and TRBJ1-5, is DSGVTQTPKHLITATGQRVTLRCSPRSGDLSVYWYQQSLDQGLQFLIQYYNGEERAKGNILERFSAQQFPDLHSELNLSSLELGDSALYFCASSANDRDQPQHFGDGTRLSIL.